The 13 T cell receptor beta chains in this list originate from one sample, sequenced in a study of blood T cell repertoires in COVID-19. TCRdb's copy holds only in-frame clones and misses some; the assay was immunoSEQ multiplex PCR. Found here are fewer than 200,000 clones, around 76% of them singletons; the top ten hold 8.4%. Sample: peripheral blood. The receptors originated from a woman aged 65 to 85 with acute or convalescent COVID-19.

V gene TRBV2 combines with J gene TRBJ1-3, with 8 positions matching TRBD1. The CDR3 extends over 16 amino acids. Looked up from germline, CDR1 is SNHLY and CDR2 is FYNNEI. Trimming at V came to 6 bases and at J to 1 base, leaving 8 bases not matched to a gene. This chain's CDR3 is CASRDRDRMSGNTIYF. In nucleotides, the CDR3 is TGTGCCAGCAGGGACCGGGACAGGATGTCTGGAAACACCATATATTTT.

The rearrangement links TRBV6-2 or TRBV6-3 to TRBJ1-2, with a possible D match to TRBD1 (5 bases). The CDR3 sequence is 13 residues long. Germline V gene lookup returns CDR1 MNHEY and CDR2 SVGEGT. With 6 bases removed from V and 1 base from J, the gap between germline ends came to 9 bases. CDR3 nucleotides: TGTGCCAGCAGCTTAAGGGGTAACTATGGCTACACCTTC. This translates into CASSLRGNYGYTF.

This rearrangement joins TRBV28 to TRBJ2-3, with a weak D call TRBD1 (6 bases). V was pared by 5 bases and J by 2 bases, with 8 bases between. Looked up from germline, CDR1 is MDHEN and CDR2 is SYDVKM. CDR3 size: 13 residues. This chain's CDR3 is CASSAGATDTQYF. DNA for the CDR3: TGTGCCAGCAGTGCAGGGGCCACAGATACGCAGTATTTT.

The CDR3 DNA reads as TGTGCCAGCAGCTACTTAGCGGGTGAGCAGTTCTTC. It encodes CASSYLAGEQFF. The chain uses TRBV7-2 and TRBJ2-1; 7 nucleotides match TRBD2. The V gene end was trimmed by 4 bases and the J gene end by 9 bases; junction bases not matched to a gene: 3. This CDR3 has 12 amino acids. Per the germline V gene, CDR1 is SGHTA and CDR2 is FQGNSA.

J is TRBJ2-5 and V is TRBV7-2; 11 bases line up with TRBD2. V shed 1 base and J 9 bases; nucleotides not matched to a gene: 7. The germline V gene has CDR1 SGHTA and CDR2 FQGNSA. CDR3 size: 15 residues. The CDR3 loop is CASSLGLAGPLAQYF. The CDR3 region has the DNA TGTGCCAGCAGCTTAGGACTAGCGGGGCCGTTGGCCCAGTACTTC.

The V gene is TRBV6-6, the J gene TRBJ1-1; 9 nucleotides match TRBD1. CDR3 length: 13 amino acids. The J segment lost 3 bases and the V segment lost 6 bases, leaving 2 bases of the junction unmatched. Germline CDR1 MNHNY, CDR2 SVGAGI (reference sequence). The DNA for the CDR3 is TGTGCCAGCAGGCGGACAGGGGACACTGAAGCTTTCTTT. It codes for CASRRTGDTEAFF.

V and J are TRBV7-2 and TRBJ1-2, with D maybe TRBD1 (6 bases). This CDR3 has 15 residues. Germline assignment: CDR1 SGHTA and CDR2 FQGNSA. V was cut by 5 bases and J by 5 bases, with 18 bases left in between. CDR3 in DNA: TGTGCCAGCAGCGAAAGTGGGCTCAGGGGTTATGGCTACACCTTC. Protein product: CASSESGLRGYGYTF.

The chain has TRBV12-3 or TRBV12-4 and TRBJ1-1, with no clear D. This CDR3 region has 13 residues. Trimming pared 3 bases from V and 1 base from J, leaving 6 bases between. The CDR3 DNA follows: TGTGCCAGCAGTTTGGCAGGGAACACTGAAGCTTTCTTT. It encodes CASSLAGNTEAFF.

On this clone: An end of the junction does not agree with germline; a read error may underlie this. V and J are TRBV10-1 and TRBJ2-1; D remains unclear. The CDR3 has 16 amino acids. CDR1 and CDR2 from the germline V gene are WNHNN and SYGVQD (reference sequence). CDR3 region: CARSALVPSSYNEQFF. CDR3 DNA sequence: TGCGCCAGAAGTGCCCTGGTCCCGAGCTCCTACAATGAGCAGTTCTTC.

V usage is TRBV5-1 and J usage is TRBJ1-1; D remains ambiguous. The CDR3 loop spans 13 amino acids. Trimming took 0 bases from V and 11 from J, leaving 14 bases between them. Germline V gene data show CDR1 as SGHRS and CDR2 as YFSETQ. This CDR3 reads CASSLAGSPGAFF. The CDR3 bases are TGCGCCAGCAGCTTGGCGGGATCCCCCGGGGCTTTCTTT. The full variable domain, completed using reference TRBV5-1 and TRBJ1-1, is KAGVTQTPRYLIKTRGQQVTLSCSPISGHRSVSWYQQTPGQGLQFLFEYFSETQRNKGNFPGRFSGRQFSNSRSEMNVSTLELGDSALYLCASSLAGSPGAFFGQGTRLTVV.

This chain links TRBV6-2 or TRBV6-3 with TRBJ1-5, with TRBD1 matching over 9 bases. The junction had 11 bases not matched to a gene; V was cut back by 3 bases and J by 2 bases. Germline V gene lookup returns CDR1 MNHEY and CDR2 SVGEGT. The CDR3 totals 18 residues. CDR3 protein: CASSYSRDRAYGNQPQHF. The CDR3, as DNA: TGTGCCAGCAGTTATTCACGGGACAGGGCATATGGCAATCAGCCCCAGCATTTT.

The chain joins TRBV7-2 to TRBJ1-6; a possible D gene is TRBD1 (6 bases). Germline lookup yields CDR1 SGHTA and CDR2 FQGNSA. V was cut by 5 bases and J by 10 bases, with 18 bases left in between. This CDR3 is 15 amino acids long. The CDR3 DNA reads TGTGCCAGCAGCCTGGAAACAGGGATAGAATCACCCCTCCACTTT. Translated, it gives CASSLETGIESPLHF.

The J gene is TRBJ2-1, the V gene TRBV27; 7 bases match TRBD2. This CDR3 comprises 15 residues. The germline V gene encodes CDR1 MNHEY and CDR2 SMNVEV (reference sequence). J gave up 4 bases and V 8 bases, and 11 bases lay outside the gene matches. The CDR3, as DNA: TGTGCCAGCGGGAGGGCCCTAACGGGATACAATGAGCAGTTCTTC. This encodes CASGRALTGYNEQFF.